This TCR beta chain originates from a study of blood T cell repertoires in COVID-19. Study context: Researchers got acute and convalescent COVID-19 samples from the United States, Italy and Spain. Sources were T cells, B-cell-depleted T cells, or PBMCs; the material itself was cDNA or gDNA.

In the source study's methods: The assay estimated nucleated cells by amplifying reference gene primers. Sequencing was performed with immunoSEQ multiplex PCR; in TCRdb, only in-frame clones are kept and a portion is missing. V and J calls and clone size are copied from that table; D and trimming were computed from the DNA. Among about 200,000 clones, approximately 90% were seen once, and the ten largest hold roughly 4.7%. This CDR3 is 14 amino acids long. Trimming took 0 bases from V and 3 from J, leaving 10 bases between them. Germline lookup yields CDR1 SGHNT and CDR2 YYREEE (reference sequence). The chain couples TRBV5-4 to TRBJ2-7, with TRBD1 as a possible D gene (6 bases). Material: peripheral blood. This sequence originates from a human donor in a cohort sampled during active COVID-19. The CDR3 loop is CASSLGQENYEQYF. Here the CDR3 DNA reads TGTGCCAGCAGCTTGGGACAGGAGAACTACGAGCAGTACTTC.